A selection of T cell receptor beta chains follows, all from one sample in a study of cytomegalovirus exposure and HLA in healthy donors. The data were produced by immunoSEQ multiplex PCR, yet TCRdb's version contains in-frame clones alone and is incomplete. The sample lists around 140,000 clones, about 84% occurring once. Material: PBMCs. All receptors come from a woman in her late teens or twenties in good health and CMV-seropositive. Both conserved end residues are part of each CDR3. A D gene is named only where the DNA matches it firmly. The listing skips clone size in some rows; elsewhere it reads once, few, many or a size class.

length,J,D,size,V,DNA,CDR3
15,TRBJ2-4,TRBD1,.,TRBV28,TGTGCCAGCAGTTCTCCCGGGACAGGGGGACACATTCAGTACTTC,CASSSPGTGGHIQYF
14,TRBJ2-5,.,.,TRBV6-6,TGTGCCAGCATAAACCCGGGCAGAGGGGAGACCCAGTACTTC,CASINPGRGETQYF
15,TRBJ2-1,TRBD1,.,TRBV4-2,TGTGCCAGCAGCCAAGAAGGGGGCAGTTACAATGAGCAGTTCTTC,CASSQEGGSYNEQFF
13,TRBJ1-1,TRBD1,.,TRBV29-1,TGCAGCGTCCCAGGGGGCATGAACACTGAAGCTTTCTTT,CSVPGGMNTEAFF
13,TRBJ1-2,.,.,TRBV19,TGTGCCAGTACCGCACAGGGAGACTATGGCTACACCTTC,CASTAQGDYGYTF
15,TRBJ2-5,TRBD1,few,TRBV13,TGTGCCAGCAGCCCTAGGACAGGGGTAGAAGAGACCCAGTACTTC,CASSPRTGVEETQYF
13,TRBJ2-2,.,.,TRBV6-1,TGTGCCGGGGGGGGCACTGACACCGGGGAGCTGTTTTTT,CAGGGTDTGELFF
18,TRBJ2-4,.,.,TRBV5-1,TGCGCCAGCAGCTTGGCCGGCGGGGACTCGTCCCCCCAAAACATTCAGTACTTC,CASSLAGGDSSPQNIQYF
11,TRBJ1-2,.,.,TRBV29-1,TGCAGCGTTGAAGCGACCAGGGGCTACACCTTC,CSVEATRGYTF
15,TRBJ2-1,TRBD2,.,TRBV7-2,TGTGCCAGCAGCTCCCTAGCGGGGGGGTACAATGAGCAGTTCTTC,CASSSLAGGYNEQFF
14,TRBJ2-7,TRBD1,.,TRBV5-4,TGTGCCAGCAGCCTGAAGACAGGGGCCCACGAGCAGTACTTC,CASSLKTGAHEQYF
13,TRBJ2-2,TRBD1,.,TRBV29-1,TGCAGCGTACGGGACAGTAACACCGGGGAGCTGTTTTTT,CSVRDSNTGELFF
13,TRBJ1-5,.,.,TRBV27,TGTGCCAGCGGGGGGTCCAGCAATCAGCCCCAGCATTTT,CASGGSSNQPQHF
12,TRBJ1-6,.,.,TRBV7-2,TGTGCCAGCAGTCTCAGAAATTCACCCCTCCACTTT,CASSLRNSPLHF
14,TRBJ1-2,.,few,TRBV4-3,TGCGCCAGCAGCCGAACAGGGTCCAACTATGGCTACACCTTC,CASSRTGSNYGYTF
15,TRBJ2-3,TRBD2,.,TRBV6-1,TGTGCCAGCAGACTAGCGGGGCTGGGCACAGATACGCAGTATTTT,CASRLAGLGTDTQYF
15,TRBJ2-2,TRBD1,.,TRBV27,TGTGCCAGCAGTCTACGGGACAGGGCCCCCGGGGAGCTGTTTTTT,CASSLRDRAPGELFF
17,TRBJ1-6,.,.,TRBV4-1,TGCGCCAGCAGCCGCAGTAAAGAACACGCGGGTTTTTCACCCCTCCACTTT,CASSRSKEHAGFSPLHF
15,TRBJ2-5,.,.,TRBV16,TGTGCCAGCAGCCAATCAGTGGGAAGGGGTGAGACCCAGTACTTC,CASSQSVGRGETQYF
17,TRBJ1-5,.,.,TRBV15,TGTGCCACCAGCAGAGAGGGGATGGGGGCAGGGGTTCAGCCCCAGCATTTT,CATSREGMGAGVQPQHF
15,TRBJ2-5,TRBD2,.,TRBV19,TGTGCCAGTAGTATCCCTAGCGGGGAATCACAGACCCAGTACTTC,CASSIPSGESQTQYF
11,TRBJ1-2,.,.,TRBV29-1,TGCAGCGTTGGAGCGGTGAGGGGCTACACCTTC,CSVGAVRGYTF